Each of the 13 T cell receptor beta chains below was sequenced from the same sample in a study of shared clonotypes between healthy human individuals. Only in-frame clones appear in the TCRdb table, and some are missing; sequencing was by immunoSEQ multiplex PCR. The repertoire holds a few hundred thousand clones, 79% seen once, with approximately 12% in the top ten. Sequencing input: PBMCs. The receptors originated from a woman in her thirties or forties in good health. Some clones in this sample may be carry-over from other donors' samples.

The chain has TRBV6-5 and TRBJ2-7; D gene ambiguous. Germline CDR1 reads MNHEY; CDR2 reads SVGAGI. V shed 7 bases and J shed 6 bases, with 7 bases lying between them. The CDR3 has 10 amino acids. The chain's CDR3 is CASTLPEQYF. The DNA for the CDR3 is TGTGCCAGCACCCTGCCCGAGCAGTACTTC.

The CDR3 nucleotides are TGTGCCAGCAGCTTCGGGACTCGGGAGACCCAGTACTTC. Its translation: CASSFGTRETQYF. This sequence joins TRBV11-1 and TRBJ2-5; tentatively, D is TRBD2 (6 bases). The V and J ends lost 3 bases and 5 bases respectively, with 10 bases between them. The CDR3 loop spans 13 amino acids. CDR1 and CDR2 (germline): SGHAT, FQDESV (reference sequence).

The V and J genes are TRBV11-3 and TRBJ2-1; 14 nucleotides align to TRBD2. With V trimmed by 6 bases and J by 9 bases, 4 bases remained unmatched. CDR1 is SGHNT, CDR2 YENEEA, per germline. This CDR3 has 14 residues. CDR3 residues: CASSGTSGSSEQFF. The CDR3 DNA reads as TGTGCCAGCAGTGGGACTAGCGGGAGCAGTGAGCAGTTCTTC.

The gene calls are TRBV6-5 and TRBJ2-7, with 13 positions matching TRBD2. CDR3 length equals 15 residues. V was clipped by 2 bases and J by 8 bases; unmatched bases: 6. Germline V gene lookup returns CDR1 MNHEY and CDR2 SVGAGI. The CDR3 reads CASSYTSGRERKQYF. The CDR3 region has the DNA TGTGCCAGCAGTTACACTAGCGGGAGGGAGCGCAAGCAGTACTTC.

V and J are TRBV5-8 and TRBJ2-3; tentatively, D is TRBD2 (5 bases). The CDR3 is 13 amino acids. Per the germline V gene, CDR1 is SGHTS and CDR2 is YDEGEE. Trimming removed 4 bases from V and 2 bases from J, with 8 bases in between. The CDR3 protein is CASSPGSTDTQYF. The CDR3 DNA sequence: TGTGCCAGCAGCCCGGGGTCCACAGATACGCAGTATTTT.

On this clone itself: Other nucleotide sequences in the sample specify the same CDR3. This chain connects TRBV5-1 to TRBJ1-1, with TRBD1 as a possible D gene (5 bases). Per the germline V gene, CDR1 is SGHRS and CDR2 is YFSETQ. Deletions cut 0 bases from V and 1 base from J, with 7 bases between. This CDR3 has 14 residues. The CDR3 loop is CASSLAGGNTEAFF. In nucleotides, the CDR3 is TGCGCCAGCAGCTTGGCGGGGGGGAACACTGAAGCTTTCTTT.

V usage is TRBV5-1 and J usage is TRBJ2-3; D gene unclear. CDR3 size: 14 residues. V lost 3 bases to trimming and J lost 4 bases, with 12 bases between them. Germline CDR1 and CDR2: SGHRS and YFSETQ. The CDR3 loop is CASSSVQSADTQYF. Here the CDR3 DNA reads TGCGCCAGCAGCTCGGTACAGTCGGCAGATACGCAGTATTTT.

This sequence joins TRBV18 and TRBJ1-1; a weak D match, TRBD1 (5 bases). The germline CDR1 and CDR2 sequences are KGHSH and LQKENI. The germline V and J ends were trimmed by 2 bases and 4 bases, with 14 bases remaining between them. The CDR3 runs 15 residues. Here the CDR3 reads CASSPRGVVATEAFF. The DNA of the CDR3 is TGTGCCAGCTCACCAAGGGGTGTTGTTGCCACTGAAGCTTTCTTT.

This rearrangement joins TRBV13 to TRBJ2-7, with D perhaps matching TRBD2 (5 bases). This CDR3 is 12 amino acids long. The V end was cut by 4 bases, the J end by 2 bases, with 6 bases between. Germline assignment: CDR1 PRHDT and CDR2 FYEKMQ (reference sequence). The CDR3: CASSSGTYEQYF. The CDR3 bases are TGTGCCAGCAGCTCCGGGACCTACGAGCAGTACTTC. The entire variable domain, with the rest obtained from reference TRBV13 and TRBJ2-7, is as follows: AAGVIQSPRHLIKEKRETATLKCYPIPRHDTVYWYQQGPGQDPQFLISFYEKMQSDKGSIPDRFSAQQFSDYHSELNMSSLELGDSALYFCASSSGTYEQYFGPGTRLTVT.

A few counts support this clone. This chain joins TRBV27 and TRBJ2-7; D unclear. CDR1 and CDR2 from the germline V gene are MNHEY and SMNVEV (reference sequence). The V gene lost 3 bases and the J gene lost 6 bases, with 12 bases spanning the gap. The CDR3 sequence is 13 residues long. CDR3 bases: TGTGCCAGCAGTTTGTCGAGGTTAAGCGAGCAGTACTTC. Its translation: CASSLSRLSEQYF.

The gene calls are TRBV7-2 and TRBJ2-2, with D unresolved. Germline loops: CDR1 SGHTA, CDR2 FQGNSA. Trimming took off 4 bases at V and 4 bases at J, with 4 bases between the two ends. The length of the CDR3 is 12 residues. The CDR3 loop is CASSSFTGELFF. As DNA, the CDR3 is TGTGCCAGCAGCTCGTTCACCGGGGAGCTGTTTTTT. Using reference TRBV7-2 and TRBJ2-2 for the parts outside the CDR3, the full variable domain is GAGVSQSPSNKVTEKGKDVELRCDPISGHTALYWYRQSLGQGLEFLIYFQGNSAPDKSGLPSDRFSAERTGGSVSTLTIQRTQQEDSAVYLCASSSFTGELFFGEGSRLTVL.

The V gene is TRBV19, the J gene TRBJ1-5; tentative D call: TRBD1 (5 bases). Germline CDR1 is LNHDA and CDR2 is SQIVND (reference sequence). Trimming stripped 3 bases from V and 0 bases from J, with 9 bases between. CDR3 length: 15 residues. The CDR3 sequence is CASSMGPLSNQPQHF. CDR3 nucleotide sequence: TGTGCCAGTAGTATGGGACCACTTAGCAATCAGCCCCAGCATTTT.

This clone was seen only once. The genes are TRBV25-1 and TRBJ2-7; maybe TRBD2 (6 bases). The CDR3 runs 14 residues. Per the germline V gene, CDR1 is MGHDK and CDR2 is SYGVNS. Deletions cut 6 bases from V and 2 bases from J, with 14 bases between. The CDR3 DNA reads TGTGCCAGCAGCGACGGACTAAATACCTACGAGCAGTACTTC. Translation: CASSDGLNTYEQYF.